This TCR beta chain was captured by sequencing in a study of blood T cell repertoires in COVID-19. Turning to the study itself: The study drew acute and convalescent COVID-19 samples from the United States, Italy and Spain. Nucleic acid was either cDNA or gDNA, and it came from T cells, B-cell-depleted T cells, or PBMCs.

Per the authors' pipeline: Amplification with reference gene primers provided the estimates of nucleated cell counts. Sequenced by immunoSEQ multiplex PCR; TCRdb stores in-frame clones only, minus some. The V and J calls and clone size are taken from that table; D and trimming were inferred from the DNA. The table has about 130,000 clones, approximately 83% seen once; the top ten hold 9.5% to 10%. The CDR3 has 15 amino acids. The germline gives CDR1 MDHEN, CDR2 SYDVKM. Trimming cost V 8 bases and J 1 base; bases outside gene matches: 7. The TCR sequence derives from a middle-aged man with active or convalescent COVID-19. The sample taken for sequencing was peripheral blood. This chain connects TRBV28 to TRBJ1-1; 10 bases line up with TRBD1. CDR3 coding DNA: TGTGCCAGCCCTCCTCGACAGGGGGCGAACACTGAAGCTTTCTTT. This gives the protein CASPPRQGANTEAFF.